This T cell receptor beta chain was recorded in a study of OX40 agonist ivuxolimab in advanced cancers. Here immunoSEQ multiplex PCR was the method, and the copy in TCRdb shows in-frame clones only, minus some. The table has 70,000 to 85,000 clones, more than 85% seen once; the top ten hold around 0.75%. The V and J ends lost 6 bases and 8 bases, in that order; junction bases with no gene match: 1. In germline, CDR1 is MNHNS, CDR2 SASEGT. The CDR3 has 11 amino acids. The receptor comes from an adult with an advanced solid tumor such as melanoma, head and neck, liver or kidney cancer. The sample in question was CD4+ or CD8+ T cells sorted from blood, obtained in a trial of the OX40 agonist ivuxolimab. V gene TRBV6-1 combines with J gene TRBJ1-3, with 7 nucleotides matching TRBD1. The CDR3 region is CASRGGHTIYF. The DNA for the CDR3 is TGTGCCAGCAGAGGGGGCCACACCATATATTTT.